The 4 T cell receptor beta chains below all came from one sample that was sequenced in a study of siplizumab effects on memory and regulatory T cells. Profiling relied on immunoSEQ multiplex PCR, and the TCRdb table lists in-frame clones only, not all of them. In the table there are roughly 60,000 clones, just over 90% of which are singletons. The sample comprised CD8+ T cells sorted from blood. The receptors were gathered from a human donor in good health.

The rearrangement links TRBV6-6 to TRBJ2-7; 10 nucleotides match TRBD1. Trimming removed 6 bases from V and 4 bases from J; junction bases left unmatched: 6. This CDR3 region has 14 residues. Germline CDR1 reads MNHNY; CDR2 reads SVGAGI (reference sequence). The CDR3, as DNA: TGTGCCAGCAGACCGGGACAGGGGTTTTACGAGCAGTACTTC. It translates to CASRPGQGFYEQYF.

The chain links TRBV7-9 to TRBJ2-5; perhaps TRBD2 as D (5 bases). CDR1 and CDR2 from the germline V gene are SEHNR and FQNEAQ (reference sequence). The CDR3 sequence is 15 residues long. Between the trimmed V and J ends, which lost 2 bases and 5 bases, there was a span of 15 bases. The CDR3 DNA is TGTGCCAGCAGCTTACCCCCCGGGCGAGGGGAGACCCAGTACTTC. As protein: CASSLPPGRGETQYF.

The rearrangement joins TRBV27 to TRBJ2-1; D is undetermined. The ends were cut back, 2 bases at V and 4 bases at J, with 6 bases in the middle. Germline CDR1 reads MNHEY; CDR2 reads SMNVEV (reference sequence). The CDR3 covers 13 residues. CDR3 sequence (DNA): TGTGCCAGCAGTTTAAGTCGATACAATGAGCAGTTCTTC. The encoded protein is CASSLSRYNEQFF.

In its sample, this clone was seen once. In DNA form, the CDR3 reads TGCGCCAGCAGCTTTACAGGTGGAGGCAATGAGCAGTTCTTC. Translation: CASSFTGGGNEQFF. The V call is TRBV5-1, the J call TRBJ2-1, with D perhaps TRBD1 or TRBD2 (5 bases each). The germline gives CDR1 SGHRS, CDR2 YFSETQ. CDR3 size: 14 residues. Trimming cost V 2 bases and J 6 bases, with 12 bases left between them.